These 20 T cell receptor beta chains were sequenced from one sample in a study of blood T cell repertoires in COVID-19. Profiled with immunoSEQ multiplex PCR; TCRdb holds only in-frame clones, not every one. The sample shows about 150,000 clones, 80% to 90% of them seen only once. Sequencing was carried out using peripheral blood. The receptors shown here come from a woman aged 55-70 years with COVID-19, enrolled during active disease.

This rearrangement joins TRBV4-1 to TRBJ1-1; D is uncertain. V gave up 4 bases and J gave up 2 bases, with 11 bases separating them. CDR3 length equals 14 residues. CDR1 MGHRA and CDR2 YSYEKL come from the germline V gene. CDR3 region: CASSPRVLNTEAFF. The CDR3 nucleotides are TGCGCCAGCAGCCCTCGGGTGCTAAACACTGAAGCTTTCTTT.

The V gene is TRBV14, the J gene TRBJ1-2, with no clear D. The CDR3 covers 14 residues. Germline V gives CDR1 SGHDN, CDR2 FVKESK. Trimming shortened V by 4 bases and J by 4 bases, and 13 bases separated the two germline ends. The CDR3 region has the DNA TGTGCCAGCAGCCCCATAGAGGGCATCTATGGCTACACCTTC. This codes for CASSPIEGIYGYTF.

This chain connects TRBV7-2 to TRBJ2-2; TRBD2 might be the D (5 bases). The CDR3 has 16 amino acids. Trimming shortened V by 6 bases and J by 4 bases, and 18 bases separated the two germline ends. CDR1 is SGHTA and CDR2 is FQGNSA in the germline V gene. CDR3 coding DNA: TGTGCCAGCAGATTTAGGACCACTCGGGGCACCGGGGAGCTGTTTTTT. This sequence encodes CASRFRTTRGTGELFF.

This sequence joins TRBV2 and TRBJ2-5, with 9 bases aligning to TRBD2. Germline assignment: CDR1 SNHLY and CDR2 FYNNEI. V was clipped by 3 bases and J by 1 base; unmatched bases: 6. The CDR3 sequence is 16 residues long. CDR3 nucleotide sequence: TGTGCCAGCAGTGACCTGGGACTAGCCGGCCAAGAGACCCAGTACTTC. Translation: CASSDLGLAGQETQYF. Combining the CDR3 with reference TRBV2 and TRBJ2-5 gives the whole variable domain EPEVTQTPSHQVTQMGQEVILRCVPISNHLYFYWYRQILGQKVEFLVSFYNNEISEKSEIFDDQFSVERPDGSNFTLKIRSTKLEDSAMYFCASSDLGLAGQETQYFGPGTRLLVL.

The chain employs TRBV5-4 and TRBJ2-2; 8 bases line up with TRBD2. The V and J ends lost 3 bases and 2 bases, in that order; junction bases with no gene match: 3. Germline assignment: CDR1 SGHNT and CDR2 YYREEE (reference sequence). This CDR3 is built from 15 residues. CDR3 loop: CASSYSGINTGELFF. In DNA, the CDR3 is TGTGCCAGCAGCTATAGCGGGATCAACACCGGGGAGCTGTTTTTT.

The CDR3 loop reads CASATPKGDTEAFF. The CDR3 nucleotides read TGCGCCAGCGCGACACCCAAGGGAGACACTGAAGCTTTCTTT. The genes are TRBV5-1 and TRBJ1-1, with D unclear. V lost 7 bases and J 3 bases, leaving 16 bases between the germline ends. This CDR3 is built from 14 residues. Germline CDR1 is SGHRS and CDR2 is YFSETQ.

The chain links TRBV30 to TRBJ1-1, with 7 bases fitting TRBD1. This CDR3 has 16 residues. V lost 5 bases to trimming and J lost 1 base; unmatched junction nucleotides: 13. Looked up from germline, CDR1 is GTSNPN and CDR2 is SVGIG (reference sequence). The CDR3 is CAWGAQGFVPNTEAFF. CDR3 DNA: TGTGCCTGGGGGGCACAGGGGTTTGTTCCGAACACTGAAGCTTTCTTT.

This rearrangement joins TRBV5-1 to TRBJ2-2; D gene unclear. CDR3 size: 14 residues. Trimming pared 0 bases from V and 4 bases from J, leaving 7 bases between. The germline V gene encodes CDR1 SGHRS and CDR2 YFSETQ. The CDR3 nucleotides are TGCGCCAGCAGCTTGGACCCAGGCACCGGGGAGCTGTTTTTT. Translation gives CASSLDPGTGELFF.

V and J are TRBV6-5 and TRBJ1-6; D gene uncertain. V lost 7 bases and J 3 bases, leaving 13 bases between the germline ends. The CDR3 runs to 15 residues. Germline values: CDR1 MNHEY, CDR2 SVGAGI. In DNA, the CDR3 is TGTGCCAGCACCCCCAAGCCCCTCTATAATTCACCCCTCCACTTT. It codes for CASTPKPLYNSPLHF.

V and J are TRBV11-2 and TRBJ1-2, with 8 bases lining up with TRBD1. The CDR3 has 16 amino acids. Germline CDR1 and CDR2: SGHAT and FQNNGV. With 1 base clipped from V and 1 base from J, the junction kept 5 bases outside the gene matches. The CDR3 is CASSLAGDRINYGYTF. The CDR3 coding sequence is TGTGCCAGCAGCTTAGCCGGGGACAGGATTAACTATGGCTACACCTTC.

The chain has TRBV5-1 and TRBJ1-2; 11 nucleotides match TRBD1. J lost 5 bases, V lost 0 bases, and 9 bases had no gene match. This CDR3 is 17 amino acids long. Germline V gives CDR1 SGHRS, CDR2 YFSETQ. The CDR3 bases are TGCGCCAGCAGCTTGGGGCTCGGGGACAGGGGGTTTTATGGCTACACCTTC. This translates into CASSLGLGDRGFYGYTF.

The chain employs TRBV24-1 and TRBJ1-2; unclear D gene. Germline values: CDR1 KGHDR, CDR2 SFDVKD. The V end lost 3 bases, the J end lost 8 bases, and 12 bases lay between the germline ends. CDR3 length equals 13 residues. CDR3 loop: CATSDPRSDGYTF. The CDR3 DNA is TGTGCCACCAGTGATCCCCGGAGTGACGGCTACACCTTC.

The CDR3 nucleotides read TGTGCCACCAGCAGAGAACTGGGGGCCTCGGGCTACACCTTC. Protein: CATSRELGASGYTF. The rearrangement links TRBV15 to TRBJ1-2; D might be TRBD1 (6 bases). V was cut by 0 bases and J by 8 bases, with 13 bases left in between. Germline values: CDR1 LNHNV, CDR2 YYDKDF (reference sequence). This CDR3 has 14 residues.

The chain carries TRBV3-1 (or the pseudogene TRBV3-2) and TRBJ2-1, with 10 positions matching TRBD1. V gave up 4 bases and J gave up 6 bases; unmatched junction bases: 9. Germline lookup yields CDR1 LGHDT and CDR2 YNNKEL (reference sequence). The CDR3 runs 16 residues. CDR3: CASSPISRTGGNEQFF. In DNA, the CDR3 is TGTGCCAGCAGCCCAATCAGCAGGACAGGGGGCAATGAGCAGTTCTTC.

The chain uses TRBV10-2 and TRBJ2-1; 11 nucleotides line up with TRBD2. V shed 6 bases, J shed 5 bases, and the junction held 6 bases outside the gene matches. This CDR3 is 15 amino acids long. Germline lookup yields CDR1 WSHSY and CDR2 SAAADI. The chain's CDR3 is CASRVSGGAHNEQFF. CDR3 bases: TGCGCCAGCAGGGTTAGCGGGGGGGCCCACAATGAGCAGTTCTTC.

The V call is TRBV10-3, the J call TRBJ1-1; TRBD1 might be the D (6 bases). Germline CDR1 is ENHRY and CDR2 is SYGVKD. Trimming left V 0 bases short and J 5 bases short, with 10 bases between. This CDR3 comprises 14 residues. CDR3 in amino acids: CAISESRGGTEAFF. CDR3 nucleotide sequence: TGTGCCATCAGTGAGTCCAGGGGTGGAACTGAAGCTTTCTTT.

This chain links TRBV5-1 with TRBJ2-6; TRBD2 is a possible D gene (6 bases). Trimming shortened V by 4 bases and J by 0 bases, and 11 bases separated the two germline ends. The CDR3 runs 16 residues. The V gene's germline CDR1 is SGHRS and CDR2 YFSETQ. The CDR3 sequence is CASSEDGSSGANVLTF. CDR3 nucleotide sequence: TGCGCCAGCAGCGAGGACGGGAGCTCTGGGGCCAACGTCCTGACTTTC. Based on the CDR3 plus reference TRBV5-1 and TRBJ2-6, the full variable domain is KAGVTQTPRYLIKTRGQQVTLSCSPISGHRSVSWYQQTPGQGLQFLFEYFSETQRNKGNFPGRFSGRQFSNSRSEMNVSTLELGDSALYLCASSEDGSSGANVLTFGAGSRLTVL.

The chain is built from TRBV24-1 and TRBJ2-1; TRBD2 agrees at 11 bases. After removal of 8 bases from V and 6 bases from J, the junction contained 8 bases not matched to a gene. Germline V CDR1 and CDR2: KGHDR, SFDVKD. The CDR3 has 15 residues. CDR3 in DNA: TGTGCCACCACCTCGACTAGCGGGGTCCCCAATGAGCAGTTCTTC. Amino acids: CATTSTSGVPNEQFF.

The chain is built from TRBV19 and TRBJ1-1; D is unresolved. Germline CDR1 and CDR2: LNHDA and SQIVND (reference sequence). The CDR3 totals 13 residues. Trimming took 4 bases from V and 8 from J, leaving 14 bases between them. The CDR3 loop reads CASSTRRETEAFF. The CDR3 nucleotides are TGTGCCAGTAGTACGCGCCGAGAGACAGAAGCTTTCTTT.

The CDR3 protein is CASSIETGLLREQYF. The DNA for the CDR3 is TGTGCCAGTAGTATAGAAACTGGACTATTGCGGGAGCAGTACTTC. This chain links TRBV19 with TRBJ2-7; weak D call: TRBD2 (6 bases). This CDR3 region has 15 residues. The germline V and J ends were trimmed by 0 bases and 7 bases, with 16 bases remaining between them. Germline CDR1 reads LNHDA; CDR2 reads SQIVND (reference sequence).